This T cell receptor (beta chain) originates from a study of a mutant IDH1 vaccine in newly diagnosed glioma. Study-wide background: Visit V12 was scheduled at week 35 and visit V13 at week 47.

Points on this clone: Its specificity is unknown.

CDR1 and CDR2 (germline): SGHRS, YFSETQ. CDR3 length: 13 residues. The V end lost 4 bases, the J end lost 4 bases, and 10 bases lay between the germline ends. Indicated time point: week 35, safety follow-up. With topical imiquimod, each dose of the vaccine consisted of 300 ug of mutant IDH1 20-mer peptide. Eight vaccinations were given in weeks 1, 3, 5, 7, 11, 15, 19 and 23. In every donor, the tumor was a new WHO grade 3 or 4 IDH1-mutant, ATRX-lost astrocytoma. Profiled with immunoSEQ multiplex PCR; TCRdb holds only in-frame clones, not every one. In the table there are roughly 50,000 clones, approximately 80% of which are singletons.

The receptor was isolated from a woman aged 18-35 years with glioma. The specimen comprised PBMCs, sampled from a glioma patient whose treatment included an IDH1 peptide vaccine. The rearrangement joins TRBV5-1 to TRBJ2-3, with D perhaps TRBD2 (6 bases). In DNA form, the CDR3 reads TGCGCCAGCAGCCCGACTAGTCCAGATACGCAGTATTTT. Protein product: CASSPTSPDTQYF.